The present entry profiles one T cell receptor (beta chain) with its context. Its cognate antigen is unknown. The data belong to a study of response to subunit inactivated influenza vaccine. Study observations and caveats: Few new T cells, the authors suggested, are recruited by each seasonal influenza vaccination.

Germline V gene sequence: CDR1 SGDLS, CDR2 YYNGEE. Germline trimming cut 2 bases from V and 3 bases from J; bases unmatched to any gene: 4. This CDR3 has 14 amino acids. In TCRdb, the RT-PCR reads were re-called with MiXCR into one record per CDR3 protein. The sample includes about 780,000 distinct CDR3 sequences, approximately 17% of them seen just once. Sequenced here: PBMCs from blood, sampled roughly 5 days after vaccination. The receptor was derived from a man in his fifties or sixties who received an inactivated influenza vaccine. V is TRBV9 and J is TRBJ2-5; 7 nucleotides line up with TRBD1. Written as DNA, the CDR3 is TGTGCCAGCAGCGTCGGGACAGAAGAAGAGACCCAGTACTTC. Its translation is CASSVGTEEETQYF.